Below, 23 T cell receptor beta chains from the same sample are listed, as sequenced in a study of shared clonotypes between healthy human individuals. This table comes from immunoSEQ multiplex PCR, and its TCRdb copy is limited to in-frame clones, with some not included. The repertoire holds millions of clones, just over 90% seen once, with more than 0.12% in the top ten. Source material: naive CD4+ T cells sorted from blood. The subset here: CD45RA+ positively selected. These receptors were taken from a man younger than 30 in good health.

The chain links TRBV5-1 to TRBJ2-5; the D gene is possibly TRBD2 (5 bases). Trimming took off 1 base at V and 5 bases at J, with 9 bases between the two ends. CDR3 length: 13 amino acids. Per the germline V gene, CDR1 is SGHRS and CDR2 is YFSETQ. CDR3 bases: TGCGCCAGCAGCTTGCACGGGGATGAGACCCAGTACTTC. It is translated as CASSLHGDETQYF. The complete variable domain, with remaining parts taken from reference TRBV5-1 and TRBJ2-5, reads KAGVTQTPRYLIKTRGQQVTLSCSPISGHRSVSWYQQTPGQGLQFLFEYFSETQRNKGNFPGRFSGRQFSNSRSEMNVSTLELGDSALYLCASSLHGDETQYFGPGTRLLVL.

The CDR3 spells CASSPLADYGYTF. The CDR3 DNA follows: TGTGCCAGCTCACCGTTGGCTGACTATGGCTACACCTTC. V and J are TRBV18 and TRBJ1-2, with D uncertain. The CDR3 is made up of 13 amino acids. Germline CDR1 KGHSH, CDR2 LQKENI. The V and J ends lost 3 bases and 3 bases respectively, with 8 bases between them.

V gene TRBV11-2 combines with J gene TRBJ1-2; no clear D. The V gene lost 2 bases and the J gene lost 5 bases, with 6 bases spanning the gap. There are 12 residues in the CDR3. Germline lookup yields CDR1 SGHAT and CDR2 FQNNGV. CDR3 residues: CASSLRGYGYTF. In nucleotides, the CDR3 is TGTGCCAGCAGCTTACGCGGATATGGCTACACCTTC. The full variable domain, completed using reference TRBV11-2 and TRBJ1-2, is EAGVAQSPRYKIIEKRQSVAFWCNPISGHATLYWYQQILGQGPKLLIQFQNNGVVDDSQLPKDRFSAERLKGVDSTLKIQPAKLEDSAVYLCASSLRGYGYTFGSGTRLTVV.

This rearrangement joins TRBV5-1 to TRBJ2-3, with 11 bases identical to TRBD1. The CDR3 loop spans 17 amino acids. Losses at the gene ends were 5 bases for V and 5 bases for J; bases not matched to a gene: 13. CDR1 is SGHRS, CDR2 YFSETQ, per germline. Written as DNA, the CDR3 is TGCGCCAGCAGGCGGACAGGGGGCGGCGACGGGAGAGATACGCAGTATTTT. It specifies CASRRTGGGDGRDTQYF.

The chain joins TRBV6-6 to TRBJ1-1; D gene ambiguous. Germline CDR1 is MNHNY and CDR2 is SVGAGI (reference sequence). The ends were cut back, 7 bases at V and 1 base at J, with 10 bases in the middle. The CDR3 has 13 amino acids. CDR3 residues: CASTQPENTEAFF. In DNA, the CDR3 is TGTGCCAGCACCCAACCAGAGAACACTGAAGCTTTCTTT.

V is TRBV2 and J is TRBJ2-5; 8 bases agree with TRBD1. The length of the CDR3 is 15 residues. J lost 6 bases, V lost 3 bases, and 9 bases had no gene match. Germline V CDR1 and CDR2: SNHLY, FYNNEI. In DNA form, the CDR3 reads TGTGCCAGCAGTGAGTTGGCAGGGGGCAAAAAGACCCAGTACTTC. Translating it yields CASSELAGGKKTQYF.

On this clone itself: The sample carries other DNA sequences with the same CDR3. The CDR3 DNA reads as TGTGCCAGCAGTTACTCTTCCTATGGCTACACCTTC. Its translation is CASSYSSYGYTF. This rearrangement joins TRBV6-6 to TRBJ1-2; D is ambiguous. Trimming stripped 0 bases from V and 4 bases from J, with 3 bases between. This CDR3 has 12 amino acids. Per the germline V gene, CDR1 is MNHNY and CDR2 is SVGAGI (reference sequence).

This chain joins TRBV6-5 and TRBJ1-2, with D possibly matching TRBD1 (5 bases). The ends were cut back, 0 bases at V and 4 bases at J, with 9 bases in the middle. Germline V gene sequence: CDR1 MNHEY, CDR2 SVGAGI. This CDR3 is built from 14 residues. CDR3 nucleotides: TGTGCCAGCAGTTACTCGAGAGGGGCCTATGGCTACACCTTC. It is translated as CASSYSRGAYGYTF.

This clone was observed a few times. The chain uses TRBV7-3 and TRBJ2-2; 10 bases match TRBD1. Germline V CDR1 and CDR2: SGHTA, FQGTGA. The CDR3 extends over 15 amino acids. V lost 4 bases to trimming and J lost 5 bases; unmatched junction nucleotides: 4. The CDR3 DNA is TGTGCCAGCAGCTCCCGACAGGGGGCTACCGGGGAGCTGTTTTTT. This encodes CASSSRQGATGELFF.

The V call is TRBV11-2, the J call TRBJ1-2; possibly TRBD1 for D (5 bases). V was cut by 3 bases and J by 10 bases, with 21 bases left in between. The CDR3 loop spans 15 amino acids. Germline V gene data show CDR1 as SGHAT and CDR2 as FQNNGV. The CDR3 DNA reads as TGTGCCAGCAGCTTGGGGTTGGGGGTCACCGTGAACTACACCTTC. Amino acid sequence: CASSLGLGVTVNYTF.

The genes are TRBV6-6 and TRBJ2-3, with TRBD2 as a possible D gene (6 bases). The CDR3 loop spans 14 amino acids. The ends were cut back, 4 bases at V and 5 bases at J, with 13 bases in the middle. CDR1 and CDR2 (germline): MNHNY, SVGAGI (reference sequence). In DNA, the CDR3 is TGTGCCAGCAGTTCCAGACTAGTCGAAGATACGCAGTATTTT. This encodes CASSSRLVEDTQYF.

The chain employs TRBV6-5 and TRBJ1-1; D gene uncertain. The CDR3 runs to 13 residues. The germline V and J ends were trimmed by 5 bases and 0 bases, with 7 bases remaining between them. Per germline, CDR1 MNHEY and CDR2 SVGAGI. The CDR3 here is CASSRSLNTEAFF. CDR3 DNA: TGTGCCAGCAGTCGCAGCCTGAACACTGAAGCTTTCTTT.

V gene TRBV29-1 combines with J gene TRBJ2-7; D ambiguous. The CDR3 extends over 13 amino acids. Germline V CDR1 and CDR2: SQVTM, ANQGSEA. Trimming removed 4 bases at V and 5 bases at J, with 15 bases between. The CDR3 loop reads CSVVGLLVDEQYF. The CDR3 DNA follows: TGCAGCGTTGTAGGGCTTCTGGTCGACGAGCAGTACTTC.

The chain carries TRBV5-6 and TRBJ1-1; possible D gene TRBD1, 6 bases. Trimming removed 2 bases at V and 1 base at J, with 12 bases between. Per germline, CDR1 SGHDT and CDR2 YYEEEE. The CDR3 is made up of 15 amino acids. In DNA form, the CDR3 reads TGTGCCAGCAGCTTACAGGGTTGGGAGAACACTGAAGCTTTCTTT. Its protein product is CASSLQGWENTEAFF.

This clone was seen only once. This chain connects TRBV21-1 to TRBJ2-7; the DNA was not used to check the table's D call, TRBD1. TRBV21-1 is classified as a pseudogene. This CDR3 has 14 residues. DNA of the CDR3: TGTGCCAGCAGCAAGGACAGGCGGGATTACGAGCAGTACTTC. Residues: CASSKDRRDYEQYF.

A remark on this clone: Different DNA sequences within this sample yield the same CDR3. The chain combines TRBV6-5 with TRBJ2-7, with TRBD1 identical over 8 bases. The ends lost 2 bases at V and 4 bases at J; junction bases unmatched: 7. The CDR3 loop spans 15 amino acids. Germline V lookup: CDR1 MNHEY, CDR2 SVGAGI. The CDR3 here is CASSYMGQGAYEQYF. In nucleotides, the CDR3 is TGTGCCAGCAGTTACATGGGGCAGGGGGCTTACGAGCAGTACTTC.

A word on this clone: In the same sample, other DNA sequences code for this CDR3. The DNA for the CDR3 is TGTGCCAGCTCACCACCTACCTACGAGCAGTACTTC. Its translation: CASSPPTYEQYF. The chain couples TRBV18 to TRBJ2-7; D unclear. Trimming left V 0 bases short and J 2 bases short, with 2 bases between. This CDR3 comprises 12 residues. Germline V gene lookup returns CDR1 KGHSH and CDR2 LQKENI.

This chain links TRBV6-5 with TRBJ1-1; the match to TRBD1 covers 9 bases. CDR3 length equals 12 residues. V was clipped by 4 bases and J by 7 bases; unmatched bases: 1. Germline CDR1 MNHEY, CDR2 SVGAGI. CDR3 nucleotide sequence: TGTGCCAGCAGTTTGACAGGGGGTGAAGCTTTCTTT. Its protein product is CASSLTGGEAFF.

CDR3 loop: CASSKQRTREDTEAFF. In DNA, the CDR3 is TGTGCCAGCAGCAAACAGAGGACAAGAGAGGACACTGAAGCTTTCTTT. J is TRBJ1-1 and V is TRBV21-1; TRBD1, as called in the table, went unchecked against the DNA. TRBV21-1 is shown as a pseudogene. The CDR3 has 16 amino acids.

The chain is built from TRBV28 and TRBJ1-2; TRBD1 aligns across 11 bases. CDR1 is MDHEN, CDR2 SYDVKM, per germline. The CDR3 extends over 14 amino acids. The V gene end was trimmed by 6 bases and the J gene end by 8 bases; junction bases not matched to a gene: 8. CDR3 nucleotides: TGTGCCAGCAGCAACCGGGACAGGGGGACGGGCTACACCTTC. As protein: CASSNRDRGTGYTF.

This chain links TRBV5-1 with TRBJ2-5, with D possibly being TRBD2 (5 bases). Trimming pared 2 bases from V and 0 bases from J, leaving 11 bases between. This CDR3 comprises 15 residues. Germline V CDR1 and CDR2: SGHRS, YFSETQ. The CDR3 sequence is CASSFMTGNQETQYF. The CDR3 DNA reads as TGCGCCAGCAGCTTCATGACCGGGAACCAAGAGACCCAGTACTTC.

Here the CDR3 DNA reads TGTGCCAGTAGCCAATCCGACAGGGGGCGAGTTCGGGCAGATACGCAGTATTTT. It yields the protein CASSQSDRGRVRADTQYF. The chain recombines TRBV19 with TRBJ2-3, with 10 bases matching TRBD1. Germline V gene sequence: CDR1 LNHDA, CDR2 SQIVND (reference sequence). V lost 6 bases to trimming and J lost 4 bases; unmatched junction nucleotides: 16. The CDR3 contains 18 residues.

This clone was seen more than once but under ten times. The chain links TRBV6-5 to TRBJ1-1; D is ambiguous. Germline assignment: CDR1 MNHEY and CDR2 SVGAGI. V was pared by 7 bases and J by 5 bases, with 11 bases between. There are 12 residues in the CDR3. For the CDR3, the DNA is TGTGCCAGCACAGGCCCTGGGACTGAAGCTTTCTTT. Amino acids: CASTGPGTEAFF.